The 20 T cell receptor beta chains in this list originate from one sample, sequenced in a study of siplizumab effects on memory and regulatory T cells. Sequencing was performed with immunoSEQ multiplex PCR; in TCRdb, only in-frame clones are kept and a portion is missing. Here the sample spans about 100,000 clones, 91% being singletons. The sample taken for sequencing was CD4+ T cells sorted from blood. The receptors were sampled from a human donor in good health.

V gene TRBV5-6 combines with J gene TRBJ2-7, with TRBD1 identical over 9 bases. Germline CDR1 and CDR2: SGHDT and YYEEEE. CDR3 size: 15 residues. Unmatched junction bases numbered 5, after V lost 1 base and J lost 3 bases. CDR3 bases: TGTGCCAGCAGCTTGTTCCGGGACAGGGACTACGAGCAGTACTTC. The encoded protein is CASSLFRDRDYEQYF.

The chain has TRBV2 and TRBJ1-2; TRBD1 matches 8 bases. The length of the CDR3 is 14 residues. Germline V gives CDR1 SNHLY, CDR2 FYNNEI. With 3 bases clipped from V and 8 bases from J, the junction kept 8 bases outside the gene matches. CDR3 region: CASSDRTGHRGYTF. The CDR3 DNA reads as TGTGCCAGCAGTGACCGGACAGGGCATAGGGGCTACACCTTC.

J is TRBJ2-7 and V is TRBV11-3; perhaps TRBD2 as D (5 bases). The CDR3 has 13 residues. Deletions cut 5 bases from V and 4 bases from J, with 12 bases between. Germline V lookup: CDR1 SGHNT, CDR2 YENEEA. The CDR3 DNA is TGTGCCAGCAGCCGAATCGAGGGATACGAGCAGTACTTC. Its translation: CASSRIEGYEQYF.

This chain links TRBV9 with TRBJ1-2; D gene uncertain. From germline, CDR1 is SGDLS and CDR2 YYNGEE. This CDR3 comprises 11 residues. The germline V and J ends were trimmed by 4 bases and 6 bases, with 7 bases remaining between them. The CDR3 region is CASSIPNGYTF. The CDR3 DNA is TGTGCCAGCAGCATCCCGAATGGCTACACCTTC.

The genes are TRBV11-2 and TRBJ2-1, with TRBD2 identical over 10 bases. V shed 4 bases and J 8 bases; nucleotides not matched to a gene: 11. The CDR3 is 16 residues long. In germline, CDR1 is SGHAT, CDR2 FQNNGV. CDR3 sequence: CASSWLSGGARDEQFF. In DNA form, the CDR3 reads TGTGCCAGCAGCTGGTTGAGCGGGGGGGCTCGGGATGAGCAGTTCTTC.

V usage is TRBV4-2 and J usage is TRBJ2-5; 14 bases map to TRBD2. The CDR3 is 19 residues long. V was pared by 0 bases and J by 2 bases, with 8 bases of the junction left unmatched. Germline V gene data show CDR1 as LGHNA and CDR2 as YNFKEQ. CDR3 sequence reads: CASSQEWRLAGGEQETQYF. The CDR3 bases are TGTGCCAGCAGCCAAGAATGGAGACTAGCGGGGGGGGAACAAGAGACCCAGTACTTC.

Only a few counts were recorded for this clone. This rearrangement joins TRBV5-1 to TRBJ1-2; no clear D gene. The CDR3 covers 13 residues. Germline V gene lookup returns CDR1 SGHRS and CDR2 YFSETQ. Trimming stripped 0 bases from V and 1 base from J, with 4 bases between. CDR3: CASSLDSNYGYTF. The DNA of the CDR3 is TGCGCCAGCAGCTTGGACAGTAACTATGGCTACACCTTC.

The CDR3 sequence is CAWSEVGPYSNQPQHF. The CDR3 DNA reads TGTGCCTGGAGTGAGGTTGGACCATATAGCAATCAGCCCCAGCATTTT. This sequence joins TRBV30 and TRBJ1-5; D gene unclear. Trimming cost V 1 base and J 0 bases, with 13 bases left between them. Germline CDR1 and CDR2: GTSNPN and SVGIG (reference sequence). The CDR3 spans 16 residues.

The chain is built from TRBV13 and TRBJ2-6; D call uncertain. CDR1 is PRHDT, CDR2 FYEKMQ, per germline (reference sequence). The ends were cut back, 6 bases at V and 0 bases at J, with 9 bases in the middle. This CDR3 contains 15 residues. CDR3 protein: CASRPTTSGANVLTF. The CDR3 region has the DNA TGTGCCAGCAGACCTACTACCTCTGGGGCCAACGTCCTGACTTTC.

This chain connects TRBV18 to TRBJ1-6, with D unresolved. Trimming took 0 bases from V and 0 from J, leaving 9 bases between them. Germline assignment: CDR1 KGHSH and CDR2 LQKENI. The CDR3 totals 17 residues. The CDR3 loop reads CASSPPTGSSYNSPLHF. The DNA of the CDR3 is TGTGCCAGCTCACCACCGACGGGAAGCTCCTATAATTCACCCCTCCACTTT.

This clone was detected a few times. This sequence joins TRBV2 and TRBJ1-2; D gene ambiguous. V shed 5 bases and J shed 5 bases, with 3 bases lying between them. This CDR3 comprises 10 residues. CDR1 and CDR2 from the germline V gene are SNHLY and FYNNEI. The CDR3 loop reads CASSNYGYTF. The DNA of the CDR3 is TGTGCCAGCAGTAATTATGGCTACACCTTC.

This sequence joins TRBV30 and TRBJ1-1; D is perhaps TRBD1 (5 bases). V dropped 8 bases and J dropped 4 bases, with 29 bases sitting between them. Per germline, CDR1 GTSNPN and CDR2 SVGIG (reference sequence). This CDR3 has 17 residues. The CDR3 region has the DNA TGTGCCCTCGTACCGGGCAGGGCTCTGCTTGAGGGCACTGAAGCTTTCTTT. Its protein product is CALVPGRALLEGTEAFF. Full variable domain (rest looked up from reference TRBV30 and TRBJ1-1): SQTIHQWPATLVQPVGSPLSLECTVEGTSNPNLYWYRQAAGRGLQLLFYSVGIGQISSEVPQNLSASRPQDRQFILSSKKLLLSDSGFYLCALVPGRALLEGTEAFFGQGTRLTVV.

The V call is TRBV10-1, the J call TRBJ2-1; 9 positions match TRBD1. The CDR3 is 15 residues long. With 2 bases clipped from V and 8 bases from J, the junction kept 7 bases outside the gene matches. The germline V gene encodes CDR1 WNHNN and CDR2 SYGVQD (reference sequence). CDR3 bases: TGCGCCAGCAGTGAGCGGGGGACAGGGCGGGATGAGCAGTTCTTC. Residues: CASSERGTGRDEQFF.

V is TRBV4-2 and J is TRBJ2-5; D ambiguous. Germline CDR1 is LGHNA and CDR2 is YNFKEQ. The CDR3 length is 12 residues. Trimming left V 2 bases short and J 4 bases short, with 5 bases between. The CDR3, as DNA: TGTGCCAGCAGCCAATGGGGAGAGACCCAGTACTTC. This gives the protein CASSQWGETQYF.

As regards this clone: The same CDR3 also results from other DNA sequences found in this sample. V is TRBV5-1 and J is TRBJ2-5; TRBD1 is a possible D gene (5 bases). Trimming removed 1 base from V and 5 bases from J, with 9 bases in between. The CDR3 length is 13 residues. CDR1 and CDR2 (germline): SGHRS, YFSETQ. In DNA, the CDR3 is TGCGCCAGCAGCTTGTCAGGGTCCGAGACCCAGTACTTC. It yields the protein CASSLSGSETQYF.

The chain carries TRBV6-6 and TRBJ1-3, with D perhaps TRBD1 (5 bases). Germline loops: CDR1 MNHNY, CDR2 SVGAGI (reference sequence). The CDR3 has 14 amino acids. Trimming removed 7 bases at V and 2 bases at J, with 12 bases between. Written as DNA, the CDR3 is TGTGCCAGCAACATCGGGACGGCTGGAAACACCATATATTTT. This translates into CASNIGTAGNTIYF.

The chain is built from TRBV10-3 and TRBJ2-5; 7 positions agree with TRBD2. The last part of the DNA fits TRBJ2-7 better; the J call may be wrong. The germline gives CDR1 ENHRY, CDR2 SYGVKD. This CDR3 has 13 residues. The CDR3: CAIGGEGTYEQYF. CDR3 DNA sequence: TGTGCCATCGGAGGGGAGGGCACCTACGAGCAGTACTTC.

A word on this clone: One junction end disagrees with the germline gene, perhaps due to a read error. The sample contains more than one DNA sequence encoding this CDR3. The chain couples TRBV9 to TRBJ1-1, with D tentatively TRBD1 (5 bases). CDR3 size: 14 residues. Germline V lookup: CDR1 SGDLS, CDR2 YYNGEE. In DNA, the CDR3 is TGCGCCAGCAGCGTAGAACCGGGGCCGGGGGGGACCTTCTTT. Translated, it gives CASSVEPGPGGTFF.

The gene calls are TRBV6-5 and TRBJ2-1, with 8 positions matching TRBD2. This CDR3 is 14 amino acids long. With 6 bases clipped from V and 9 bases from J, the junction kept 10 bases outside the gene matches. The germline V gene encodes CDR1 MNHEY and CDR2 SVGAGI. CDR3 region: CASRRGLGGGEQFF. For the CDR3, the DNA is TGTGCCAGCAGACGGGGACTAGGGGGTGGTGAGCAGTTCTTC.

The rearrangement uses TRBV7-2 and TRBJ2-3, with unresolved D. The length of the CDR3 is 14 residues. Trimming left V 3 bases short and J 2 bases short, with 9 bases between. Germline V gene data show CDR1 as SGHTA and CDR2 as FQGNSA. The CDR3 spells CASSLAVHTDTQYF. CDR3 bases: TGTGCCAGCAGCTTGGCGGTACACACAGATACGCAGTATTTT.